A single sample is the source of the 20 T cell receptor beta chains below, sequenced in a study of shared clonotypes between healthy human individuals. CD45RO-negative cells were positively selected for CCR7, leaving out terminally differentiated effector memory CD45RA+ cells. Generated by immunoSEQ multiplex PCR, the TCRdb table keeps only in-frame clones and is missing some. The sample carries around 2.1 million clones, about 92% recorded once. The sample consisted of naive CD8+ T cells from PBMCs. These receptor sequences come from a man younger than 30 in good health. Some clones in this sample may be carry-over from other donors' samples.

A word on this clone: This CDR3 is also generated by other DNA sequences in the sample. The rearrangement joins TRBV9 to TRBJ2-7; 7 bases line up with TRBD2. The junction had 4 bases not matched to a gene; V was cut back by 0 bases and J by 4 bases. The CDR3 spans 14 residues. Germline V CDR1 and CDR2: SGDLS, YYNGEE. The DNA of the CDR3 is TGTGCCAGCAGCGTAGGTGGCGGGGGATACGAGCAGTACTTC. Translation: CASSVGGGGYEQYF.

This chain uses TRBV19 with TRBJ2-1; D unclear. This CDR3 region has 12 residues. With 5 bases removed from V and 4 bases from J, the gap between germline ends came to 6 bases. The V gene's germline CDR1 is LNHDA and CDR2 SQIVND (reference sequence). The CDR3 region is CASSLEYNEQFF. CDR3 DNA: TGTGCCAGTAGTCTCGAGTACAATGAGCAGTTCTTC.

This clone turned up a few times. CDR3 region: CASSGRPNTEAFF. The DNA for the CDR3 is TGCGCCAGCAGCGGGAGACCGAACACTGAAGCTTTCTTT. The chain couples TRBV5-1 to TRBJ1-1; D gene uncertain. The CDR3 totals 13 residues. Trimming left V 4 bases short and J 1 base short, with 8 bases between. The germline V gene encodes CDR1 SGHRS and CDR2 YFSETQ. Complete variable domain (other parts from reference TRBV5-1 and TRBJ1-1): KAGVTQTPRYLIKTRGQQVTLSCSPISGHRSVSWYQQTPGQGLQFLFEYFSETQRNKGNFPGRFSGRQFSNSRSEMNVSTLELGDSALYLCASSGRPNTEAFFGQGTRLTVV.

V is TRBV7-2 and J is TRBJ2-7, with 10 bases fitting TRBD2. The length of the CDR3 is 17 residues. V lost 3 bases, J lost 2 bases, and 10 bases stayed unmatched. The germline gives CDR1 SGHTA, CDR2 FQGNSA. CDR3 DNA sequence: TGTGCCAGCAGCTTCCTGAGCGGACTAGCGGTACCCTACGAGCAGTACTTC. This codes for CASSFLSGLAVPYEQYF.

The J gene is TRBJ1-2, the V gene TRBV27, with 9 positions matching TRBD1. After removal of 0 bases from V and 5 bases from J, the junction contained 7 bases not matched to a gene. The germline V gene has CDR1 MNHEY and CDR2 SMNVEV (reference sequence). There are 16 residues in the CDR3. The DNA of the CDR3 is TGTGCCAGCAGTTTATCGGAACAGGGGGCAGGATATGGCTACACCTTC. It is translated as CASSLSEQGAGYGYTF.

The CDR3 protein is CASSQGHLLTDTQYF. The CDR3 DNA sequence: TGTGCCAGCAGCCAAGGTCACTTACTCACAGATACGCAGTATTTT. The chain has TRBV14 and TRBJ2-3; D unresolved. Germline V CDR1 and CDR2: SGHDN, FVKESK. The CDR3 loop spans 15 amino acids. Trimming shortened V by 1 base and J by 2 bases, and 10 bases separated the two germline ends.

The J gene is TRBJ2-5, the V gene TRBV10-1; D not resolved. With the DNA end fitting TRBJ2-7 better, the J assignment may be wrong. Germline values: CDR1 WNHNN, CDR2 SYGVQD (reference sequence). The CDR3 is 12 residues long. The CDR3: CASSPSWYEQYF. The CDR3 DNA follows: TGCGCCAGCAGTCCAAGTTGGTACGAGCAGTACTTC.

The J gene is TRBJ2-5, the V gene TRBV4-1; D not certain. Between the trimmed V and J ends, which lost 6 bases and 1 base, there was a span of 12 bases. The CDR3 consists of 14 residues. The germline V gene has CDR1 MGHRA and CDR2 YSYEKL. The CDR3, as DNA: TGCGCCAGCAGGCCCTTTTTCAGCCAAGAGACCCAGTACTTC. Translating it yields CASRPFFSQETQYF.

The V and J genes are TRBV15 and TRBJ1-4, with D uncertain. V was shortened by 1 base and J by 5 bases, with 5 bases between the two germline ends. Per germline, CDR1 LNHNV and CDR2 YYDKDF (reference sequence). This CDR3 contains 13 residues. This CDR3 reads CATSRVVNEKLFF. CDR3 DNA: TGTGCCACCAGCAGAGTGGTGAATGAAAAACTGTTTTTT.

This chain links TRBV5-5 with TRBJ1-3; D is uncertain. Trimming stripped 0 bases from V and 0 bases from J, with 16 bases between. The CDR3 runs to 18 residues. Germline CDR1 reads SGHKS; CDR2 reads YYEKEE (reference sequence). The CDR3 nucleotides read TGTGCCAGCAGCTTGGATATCCGACGGACGGTCTCTGGAAACACCATATATTTT. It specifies CASSLDIRRTVSGNTIYF.

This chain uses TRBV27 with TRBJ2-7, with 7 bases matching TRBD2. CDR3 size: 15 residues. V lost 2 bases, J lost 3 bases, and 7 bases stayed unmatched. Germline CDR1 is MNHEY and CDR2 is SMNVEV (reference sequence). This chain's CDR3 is CASSLRAAGLYEQYF. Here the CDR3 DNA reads TGTGCCAGCAGTTTAAGGGCAGCGGGGCTCTACGAGCAGTACTTC.

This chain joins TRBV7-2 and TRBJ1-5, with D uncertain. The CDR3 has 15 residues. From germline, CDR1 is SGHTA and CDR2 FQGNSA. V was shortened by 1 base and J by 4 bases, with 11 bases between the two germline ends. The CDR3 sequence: CASSLVWRVNQPQHF. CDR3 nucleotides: TGTGCCAGCAGCTTAGTATGGAGAGTAAATCAGCCCCAGCATTTT.

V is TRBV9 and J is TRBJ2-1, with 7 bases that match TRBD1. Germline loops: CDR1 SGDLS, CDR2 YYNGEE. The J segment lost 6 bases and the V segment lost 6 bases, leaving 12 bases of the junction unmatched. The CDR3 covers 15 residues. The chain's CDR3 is CASTGTAQSSNEQFF. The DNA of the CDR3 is TGTGCCAGCACCGGGACAGCTCAATCCAGCAATGAGCAGTTCTTC.

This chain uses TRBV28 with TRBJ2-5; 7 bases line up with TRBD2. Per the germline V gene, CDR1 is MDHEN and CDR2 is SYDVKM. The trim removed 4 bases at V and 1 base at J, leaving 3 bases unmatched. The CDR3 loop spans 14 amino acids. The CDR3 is CASSSGLLQETQYF. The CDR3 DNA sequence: TGTGCCAGCAGTTCGGGACTACTCCAAGAGACCCAGTACTTC.

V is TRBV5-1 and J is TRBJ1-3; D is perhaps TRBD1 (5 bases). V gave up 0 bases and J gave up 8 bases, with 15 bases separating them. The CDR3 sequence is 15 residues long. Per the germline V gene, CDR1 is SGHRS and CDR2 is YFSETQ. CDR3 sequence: CASSLDVQGGDTIYF. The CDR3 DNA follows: TGCGCCAGCAGCTTGGATGTCCAGGGAGGAGACACCATATATTTT.

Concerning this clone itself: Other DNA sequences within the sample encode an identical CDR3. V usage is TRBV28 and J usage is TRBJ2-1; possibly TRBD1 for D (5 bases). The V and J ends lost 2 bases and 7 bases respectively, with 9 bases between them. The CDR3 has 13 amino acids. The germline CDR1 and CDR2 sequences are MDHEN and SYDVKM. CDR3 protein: CASSLSRVNEQFF. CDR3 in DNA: TGTGCCAGCAGTTTAAGCAGGGTAAATGAGCAGTTCTTC.

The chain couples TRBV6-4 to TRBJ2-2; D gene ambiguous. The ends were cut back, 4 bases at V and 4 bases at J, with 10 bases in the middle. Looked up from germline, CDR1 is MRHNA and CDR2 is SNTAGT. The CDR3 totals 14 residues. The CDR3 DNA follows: TGTGCCAGCAGTGTCGACTCCCTCACCGGGGAGCTGTTTTTT. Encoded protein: CASSVDSLTGELFF.

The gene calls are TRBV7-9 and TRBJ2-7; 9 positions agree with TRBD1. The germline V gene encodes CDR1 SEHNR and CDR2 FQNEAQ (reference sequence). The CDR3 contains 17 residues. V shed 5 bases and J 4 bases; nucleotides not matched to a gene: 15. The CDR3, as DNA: TGTGCCAGCAGCCTCACCCGGACCGGGACAGGGAAGTACGAGCAGTACTTC. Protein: CASSLTRTGTGKYEQYF.

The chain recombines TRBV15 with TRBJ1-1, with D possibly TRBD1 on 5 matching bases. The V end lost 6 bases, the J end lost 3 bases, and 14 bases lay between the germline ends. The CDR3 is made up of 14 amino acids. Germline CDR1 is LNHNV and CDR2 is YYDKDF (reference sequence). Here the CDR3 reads CATSSKAGDTEAFF. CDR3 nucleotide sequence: TGTGCCACCAGTTCAAAGGCGGGGGACACTGAAGCTTTCTTT.

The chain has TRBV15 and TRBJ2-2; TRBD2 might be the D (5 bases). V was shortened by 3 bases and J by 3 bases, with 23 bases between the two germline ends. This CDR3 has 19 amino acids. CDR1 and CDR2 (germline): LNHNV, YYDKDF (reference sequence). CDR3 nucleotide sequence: TGTGCCACCAGCAGGGATACCTTAAACGGGATCTTCGACACCGGGGAGCTGTTTTTT. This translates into CATSRDTLNGIFDTGELFF. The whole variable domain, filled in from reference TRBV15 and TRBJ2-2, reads DAMVIQNPRYQVTQFGKPVTLSCSQTLNHNVMYWYQQKSSQAPKLLFHYYDKDFNNEADTPDNFQSRRPNTSFCFLDIRSPGLGDTAMYLCATSRDTLNGIFDTGELFFGEGSRLTVL.